A few counts support the clone carrying this T cell receptor beta chain. This entry comes from a study of T cells in localized non-small cell lung cancer. The method was immunoSEQ multiplex PCR; TCRdb's version includes in-frame clones alone and lacks a portion of them. The sample lists thousands of clones; 25% to 30% were seen once. V lost 3 bases to trimming and J lost 5 bases, with 4 bases between them. Germline CDR1 MDHEN, CDR2 SYDVKM. The CDR3 covers 12 residues. This material consisted of lung tumor tissue, taken before any cancer treatment. This receptor was obtained from a man aged 18 to 50 with stage I lung adenocarcinoma. This chain links TRBV28 with TRBJ2-2; the D is unclear. The CDR3 DNA is TGTGCCAGCAGTTTCTGGACCGGGGAGCTGTTTTTT. It encodes CASSFWTGELFF.